This T cell receptor beta chain was found in a study of shared clonotypes between healthy human individuals. Turning to the study itself: The donor group consisted of a couple of women and a few men, aged 18 to 49.

In the sorted-subset replicate PCRs, approximately 200 ng DNA, some 30,000 T cell genomes, was used. This table comes from immunoSEQ multiplex PCR, and its TCRdb copy is limited to in-frame clones, with some not included. The sample carries roughly 2.1 million clones, 85% to 95% recorded once. Germline V gene sequence: CDR1 SQVTM, CDR2 ANQGSEA. The CDR3 contains 15 residues. The J segment lost 4 bases and the V segment lost 5 bases, leaving 8 bases of the junction unmatched. CD8 cells classed as naive were CD45RO-negative and positively selected for CCR7, excluding terminally differentiated effector memory CD45RA+ cells.

The J gene is TRBJ2-2, the V gene TRBV29-1; 9 bases agree with TRBD1. Sequencing was carried out using naive CD8+ T cells from PBMCs. The TCR sequence derives from a man aged 18 to 29 in good health. Some clones in this sample may be carry-over from other donors' samples. The CDR3 sequence is CSVYRPGQGTGELFF. The CDR3 DNA reads TGCAGCGTTTACCGGCCGGGACAGGGCACCGGGGAGCTGTTTTTT.